The next 14 T cell receptor beta chains were all read from a single sample in a study of T-cell reconstitution after alpha-beta-depleted transplantation in children. During its preparation, the TCRbeta library received unique molecular identifiers. TCRdb reanalysed the PCR reads using MiXCR and keeps one entry per CDR3 protein. Altogether 500,000 or so distinct CDR3 sequences are present, about an eighth being singletons, with the ten largest covering approximately 15%. The specimen comprised PBMCs, mostly from graft donor cells, sampled 180 days after TCRalphabeta/CD19-depleted stem cell transplant. These receptors were taken from a female patient aged 2-15 years who had a stem cell transplant for aplastic anemia, so the T cells may come from the graft donor.

A few counts support this clonotype. The chain couples TRBV4-3 to TRBJ2-5; TRBD1 is a possible D gene (6 bases). This CDR3 comprises 17 residues. V lost 0 bases to trimming and J lost 3 bases, with 17 bases between them. Germline CDR1 reads LGHNA; CDR2 reads YSLEER. CDR3 in DNA: TGCGCCAGCAGCCAAGATTCCAGGGGCACTTATGAAGAGACCCAGTACTTC. It encodes CASSQDSRGTYEETQYF.

This clonotype is a singleton in its sample. At one end, the junction sequence differs from germline, possibly due to a read error. The chain employs TRBV6-1 and TRBJ2-4; D call uncertain. Per germline, CDR1 MNHNS and CDR2 SASEGT. This CDR3 comprises 14 residues. The CDR3 region is CASSEAWLGNSQYF. The DNA of the CDR3 is TGTGCCAGCAGTGAAGCGTGGTTGGGAAACAGTCAGTACTTC.

This clonotype was found a few times. The chain joins TRBV5-6 to TRBJ2-7, with 7 nucleotides matching TRBD1. The CDR3 is made up of 13 amino acids. Germline lookup yields CDR1 SGHDT and CDR2 YYEEEE. Unmatched junction bases numbered 6, after V lost 3 bases and J lost 6 bases. For the CDR3, the DNA is TGTGCCAGCAGCTGGGGGACAGTTTCCGAGCAGTACGTC. It codes for CASSWGTVSEQYV.

The chain has TRBV6-4 and TRBJ2-7, with D perhaps being TRBD1 or TRBD2 (6 bases each). The CDR3 runs to 17 residues. Germline V gene lookup returns CDR1 MRHNA and CDR2 SNTAGT. V lost 0 bases and J 7 bases, leaving 22 bases between the germline ends. The CDR3 loop reads CASSDSWRDISVREQYV. CDR3 coding DNA: TGTGCCAGCAGTGACTCCTGGAGGGACATCTCCGTGAGGGAGCAGTACGTC.

This clonotype showed up just a few times. The gene calls are TRBV11-2 and TRBJ2-7; D is unclear. The germline V gene has CDR1 SGHAT and CDR2 FQNNGV. This CDR3 has 16 amino acids. The V and J ends lost 4 bases and 2 bases respectively, with 18 bases between them. CDR3 DNA sequence: TGTGCCAGCAGCTCATTCAGTGGGGTTTGGACCTACGAGCAGTACGTC. It specifies CASSSFSGVWTYEQYV.

The V and J genes are TRBV9 and TRBJ1-2, with D perhaps matching TRBD1 (6 bases). V was trimmed by 4 bases and J by 4 bases, leaving 11 bases between them. Per germline, CDR1 SGDLS and CDR2 YYNGEE. CDR3 size: 13 residues. The CDR3 here is CASSPTGIYGYTF. Written as DNA, the CDR3 is TGTGCCAGCAGCCCTACAGGGATCTATGGCTACACCTTC.

In this sample, this clonotype turned up a few times. The chain's CDR3 is CASSLGPGPREQYV. In DNA form, the CDR3 reads TGTGCCAGCAGCTTAGGCCCCGGCCCCCGCGAGCAGTACGTC. V gene TRBV11-2 combines with J gene TRBJ2-7; D unclear. The germline CDR1 and CDR2 sequences are SGHAT and FQNNGV. The V end was cut by 1 base, the J end by 6 bases, with 13 bases between. There are 14 residues in the CDR3.

This clonotype was seen more than once but under ten times. This rearrangement joins TRBV9 to TRBJ2-1; D is possibly TRBD2 (6 bases). The CDR3 extends over 16 amino acids. The V and J ends lost 3 bases and 0 bases respectively, with 13 bases between them. Germline CDR1 reads SGDLS; CDR2 reads YYNGEE. Here the CDR3 DNA reads TGTGCCAGCAGCGCCTTGGGCGGGATCTCCTACAATGAGCAGTTCTTC. Translated: CASSALGGISYNEQFF.

The rearrangement joins TRBV6-1 to TRBJ2-1; 7 bases agree with TRBD2. CDR3 length equals 15 residues. Germline V gives CDR1 MNHNS, CDR2 SASEGT. The trim removed 6 bases at V and 6 bases at J, leaving 11 bases unmatched. CDR3 in DNA: TGTGCCAGCAGCTCCTTTAGCGGGCCCCTCAATGAGCAGTTCTTC. Protein sequence: CASSSFSGPLNEQFF.

The chain combines TRBV10-3 with TRBJ2-5; 9 bases are a match to TRBD2. The junction had 10 bases not matched to a gene; V was cut back by 1 base and J by 4 bases. Germline V CDR1 and CDR2: ENHRY, SYGVKD. CDR3 length: 17 residues. This CDR3 reads CAISEYGSGSVRETQYF. Here the CDR3 DNA reads TGTGCCATCAGTGAGTACGGTAGCGGGAGCGTTCGAGAGACCCAGTACTTC.

The rearrangement uses TRBV20-1 and TRBJ2-3; 16 bases line up with TRBD2. Losses at the gene ends were 4 bases for V and 7 bases for J; bases not matched to a gene: 5. CDR1 and CDR2 from the germline V gene are DFQATT and SNEGSKA (reference sequence). This CDR3 has 15 amino acids. For the CDR3, the DNA is TGCAGTGCTACCGGGACTAGCGGGAGGGTAAATACGCAGTATTTT. This translates into CSATGTSGRVNTQYF.

The table lists this clonotype with a few counts. This chain connects TRBV6-2 or TRBV6-3 to TRBJ2-5; unclear D gene. V gave up 7 bases and J gave up 1 base, with 10 bases separating them. Germline values: CDR1 MNHEY, CDR2 SVGEGT. This CDR3 comprises 13 residues. The CDR3 here is CASNLDFQETQYF. DNA of the CDR3: TGTGCCAGCAACCTCGACTTCCAAGAGACCCAGTACTTC.

This clonotype was seen a handful of times. The chain is built from TRBV28 and TRBJ1-2; the D gene is possibly TRBD1 (6 bases). Germline V lookup: CDR1 MDHEN, CDR2 SYDVKM. V gave up 6 bases and J gave up 4 bases, with 15 bases separating them. The CDR3 contains 14 residues. The CDR3 is CASRTPTGTYGYTF. The CDR3 DNA is TGTGCCAGCAGGACCCCTACAGGGACCTATGGCTACACCTTC.

The rearrangement uses TRBV28 and TRBJ2-7, with D hard to call. The germline V and J ends were trimmed by 3 bases and 6 bases, with 15 bases remaining between them. Per germline, CDR1 MDHEN and CDR2 SYDVKM. The CDR3 extends over 14 amino acids. The CDR3 bases are TGTGCCAGCAGTTTCGGTGTGCCGGTGCGCGAGCAGTACTTC. It encodes CASSFGVPVREQYF.